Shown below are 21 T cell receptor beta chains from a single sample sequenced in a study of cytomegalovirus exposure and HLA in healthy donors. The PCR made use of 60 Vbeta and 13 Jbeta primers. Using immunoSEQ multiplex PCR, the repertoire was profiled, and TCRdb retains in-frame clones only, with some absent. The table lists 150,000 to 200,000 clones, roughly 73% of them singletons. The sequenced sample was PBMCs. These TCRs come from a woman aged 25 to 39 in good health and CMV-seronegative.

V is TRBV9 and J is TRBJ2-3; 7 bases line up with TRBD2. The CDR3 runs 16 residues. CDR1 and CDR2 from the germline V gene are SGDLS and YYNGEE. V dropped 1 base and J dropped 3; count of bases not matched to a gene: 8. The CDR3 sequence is CASSVMAGVETDTQYF. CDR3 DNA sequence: TGTGCCAGCAGCGTAATGGCGGGAGTTGAGACAGATACGCAGTATTTT.

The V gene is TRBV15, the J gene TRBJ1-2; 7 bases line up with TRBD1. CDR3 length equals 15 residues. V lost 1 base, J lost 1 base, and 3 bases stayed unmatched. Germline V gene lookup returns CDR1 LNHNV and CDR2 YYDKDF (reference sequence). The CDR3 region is CATSRGRQGNYGYTF. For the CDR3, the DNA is TGTGCCACCAGCAGAGGACGACAGGGTAACTATGGCTACACCTTC.

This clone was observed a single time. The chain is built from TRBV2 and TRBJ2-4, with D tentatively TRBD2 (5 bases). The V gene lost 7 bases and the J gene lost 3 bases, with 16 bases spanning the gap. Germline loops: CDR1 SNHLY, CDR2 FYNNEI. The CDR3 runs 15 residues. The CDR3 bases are TGTGCCAGCATGCAGACACCGGCGGGCAAAAACATTCAGTACTTC. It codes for CASMQTPAGKNIQYF.

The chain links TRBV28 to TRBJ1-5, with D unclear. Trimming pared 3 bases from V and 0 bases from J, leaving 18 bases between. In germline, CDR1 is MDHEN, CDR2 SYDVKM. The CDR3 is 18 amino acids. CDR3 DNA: TGTGCCAGCAGTTTCCCCCATGCGTCGGCGGGTAGCAATCAGCCCCAGCATTTT. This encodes CASSFPHASAGSNQPQHF.

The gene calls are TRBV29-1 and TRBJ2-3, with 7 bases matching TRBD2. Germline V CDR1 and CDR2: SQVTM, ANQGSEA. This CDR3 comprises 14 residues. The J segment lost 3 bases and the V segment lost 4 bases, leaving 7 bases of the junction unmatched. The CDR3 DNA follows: TGCAGCGTTGGGGGGAGGGTCCAGACAGATACGCAGTATTTT. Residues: CSVGGRVQTDTQYF.

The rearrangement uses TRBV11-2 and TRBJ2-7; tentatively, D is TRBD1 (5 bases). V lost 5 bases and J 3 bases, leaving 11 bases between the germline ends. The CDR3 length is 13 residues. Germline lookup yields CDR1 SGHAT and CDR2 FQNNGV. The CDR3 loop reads CASSPNRNYEQYF. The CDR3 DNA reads TGTGCCAGCAGCCCTAACAGGAACTACGAGCAGTACTTC.

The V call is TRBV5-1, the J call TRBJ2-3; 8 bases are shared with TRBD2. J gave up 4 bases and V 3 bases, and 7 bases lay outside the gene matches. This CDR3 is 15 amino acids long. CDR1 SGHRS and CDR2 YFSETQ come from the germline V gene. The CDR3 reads CASSSKLAASDTQYF. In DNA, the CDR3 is TGCGCCAGCAGCTCAAAACTAGCGGCCTCAGATACGCAGTATTTT.

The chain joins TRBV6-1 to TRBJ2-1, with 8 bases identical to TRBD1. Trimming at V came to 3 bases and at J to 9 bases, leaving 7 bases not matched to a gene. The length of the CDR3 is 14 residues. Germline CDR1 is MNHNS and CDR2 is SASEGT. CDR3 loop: CASSETQGAIEQFF. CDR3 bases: TGTGCCAGCAGTGAGACCCAGGGGGCAATTGAGCAGTTCTTC.

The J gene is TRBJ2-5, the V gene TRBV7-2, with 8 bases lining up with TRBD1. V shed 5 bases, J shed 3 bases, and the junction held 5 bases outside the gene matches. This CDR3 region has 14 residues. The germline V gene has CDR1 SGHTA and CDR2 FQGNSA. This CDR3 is CASSLRTGKETQYF. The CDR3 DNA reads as TGTGCCAGCAGCCTCAGGACAGGGAAAGAGACCCAGTACTTC.

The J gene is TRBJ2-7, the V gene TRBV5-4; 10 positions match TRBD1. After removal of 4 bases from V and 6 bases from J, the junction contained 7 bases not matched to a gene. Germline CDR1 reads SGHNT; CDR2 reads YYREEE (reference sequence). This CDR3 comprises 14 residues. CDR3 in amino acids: CASSMGTGVFEQYF. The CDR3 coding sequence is TGTGCCAGCAGCATGGGGACAGGGGTATTCGAGCAGTACTTC.

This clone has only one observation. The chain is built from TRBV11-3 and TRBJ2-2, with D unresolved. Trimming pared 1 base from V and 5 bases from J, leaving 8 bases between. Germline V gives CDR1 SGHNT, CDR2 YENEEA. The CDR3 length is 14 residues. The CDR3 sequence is CASSLVSQTGELFF. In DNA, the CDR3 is TGTGCCAGCAGCTTAGTTTCCCAAACCGGGGAGCTGTTTTTT.

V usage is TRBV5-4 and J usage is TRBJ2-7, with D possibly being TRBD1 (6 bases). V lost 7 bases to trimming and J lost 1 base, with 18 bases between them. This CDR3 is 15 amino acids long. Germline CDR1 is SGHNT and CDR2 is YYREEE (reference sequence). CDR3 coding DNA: TGTGCCAGCGGTCTGAAGGGGGAGAGATCCTACGAGCAGTACTTC. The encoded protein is CASGLKGERSYEQYF.

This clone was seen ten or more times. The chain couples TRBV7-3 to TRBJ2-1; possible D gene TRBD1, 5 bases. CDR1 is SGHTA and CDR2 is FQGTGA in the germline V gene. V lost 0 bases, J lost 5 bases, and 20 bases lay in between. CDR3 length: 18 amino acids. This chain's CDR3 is CASSLTLGRAMSDNEQFF. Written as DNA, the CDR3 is TGTGCCAGCAGCTTAACGTTGGGCAGGGCAATGTCAGACAATGAGCAGTTCTTC.

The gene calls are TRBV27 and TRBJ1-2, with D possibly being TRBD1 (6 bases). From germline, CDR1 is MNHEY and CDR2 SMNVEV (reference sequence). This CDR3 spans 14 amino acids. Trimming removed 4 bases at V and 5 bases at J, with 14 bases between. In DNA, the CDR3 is TGTGCCAGCAGTTCGCTGGACAGAGGATATGGCTACACCTTC. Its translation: CASSSLDRGYGYTF.

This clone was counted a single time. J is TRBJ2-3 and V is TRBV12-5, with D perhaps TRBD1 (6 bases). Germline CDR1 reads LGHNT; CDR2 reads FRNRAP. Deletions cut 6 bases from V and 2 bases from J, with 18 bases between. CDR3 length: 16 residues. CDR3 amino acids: CASGATQGWPTDTQYF. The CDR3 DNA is TGTGCTAGTGGGGCCACACAGGGATGGCCCACAGATACGCAGTATTTT. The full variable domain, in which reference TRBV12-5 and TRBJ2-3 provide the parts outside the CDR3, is DARVTQTPRHKVTEMGQEVTMRCQPILGHNTVFWYRQTMMQGLELLAYFRNRAPLDDSGMPKDRFSAEMPDATLATLKIQPSEPRDSAVYFCASGATQGWPTDTQYFGPGTRLTVL.

For the CDR3, the DNA is TGTGCCAGCTCACCGTCTCTGACAGGGGGTTTATACGAGCAGTACTTC. Residues: CASSPSLTGGLYEQYF. V is TRBV18 and J is TRBJ2-7; TRBD1 agrees at 9 bases. Trimming at V came to 3 bases and at J to 4 bases, leaving 10 bases not matched to a gene. The CDR3 has 16 amino acids. CDR1 and CDR2 from the germline V gene are KGHSH and LQKENI.

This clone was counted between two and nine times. The CDR3 spells CASSLAGDSNQPQHF. CDR3 coding DNA: TGTGCCAGCAGCTTAGCGGGAGACAGCAATCAGCCCCAGCATTTT. The V and J genes are TRBV7-9 and TRBJ1-5, with no clear D. Trimming stripped 0 bases from V and 1 base from J, with 7 bases between. CDR3 length equals 15 residues. The germline V gene encodes CDR1 SEHNR and CDR2 FQNEAQ (reference sequence).

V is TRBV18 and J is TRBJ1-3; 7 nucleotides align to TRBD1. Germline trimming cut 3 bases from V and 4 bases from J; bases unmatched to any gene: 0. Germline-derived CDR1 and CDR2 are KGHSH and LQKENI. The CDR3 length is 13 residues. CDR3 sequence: CASSPDRGNTIYF. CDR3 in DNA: TGTGCCAGCTCACCGGACAGGGGAAACACCATATATTTT.

CDR3 in DNA: TGTGCCAGTAGTATTTCCCGGGGGGATATAGGCTACGAGCAGTACTTC. Its protein is CASSISRGDIGYEQYF. This rearrangement joins TRBV19 to TRBJ2-7, with TRBD2 matching over 7 bases. The CDR3 spans 16 residues. From germline, CDR1 is LNHDA and CDR2 SQIVND (reference sequence). The V and J ends lost 3 bases and 3 bases, in that order; junction bases with no gene match: 11.

CDR3 bases: TGTGCCGCCGCCCTTGGCGGGAGAGTGAATGAGCAGTTCTTC. As protein: CAAALGGRVNEQFF. V and J are TRBV6-5 and TRBJ2-1; TRBD2 aligns across 7 bases. Trimming took 11 bases from V and 7 from J; bases not matched to a gene: 14. Germline lookup yields CDR1 MNHEY and CDR2 SVGAGI. There are 14 residues in the CDR3.

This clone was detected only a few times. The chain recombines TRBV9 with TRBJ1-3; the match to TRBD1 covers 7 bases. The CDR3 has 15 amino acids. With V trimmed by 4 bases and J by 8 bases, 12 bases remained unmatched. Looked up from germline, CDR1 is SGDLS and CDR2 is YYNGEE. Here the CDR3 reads CASSMTGPGTDTIYF. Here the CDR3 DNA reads TGTGCCAGCAGCATGACAGGGCCCGGTACGGACACCATATATTTT. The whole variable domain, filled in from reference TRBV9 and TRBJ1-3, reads DSGVTQTPKHLITATGQRVTLRCSPRSGDLSVYWYQQSLDQGLQFLIQYYNGEERAKGNILERFSAQQFPDLHSELNLSSLELGDSALYFCASSMTGPGTDTIYFGEGSWLTVV.